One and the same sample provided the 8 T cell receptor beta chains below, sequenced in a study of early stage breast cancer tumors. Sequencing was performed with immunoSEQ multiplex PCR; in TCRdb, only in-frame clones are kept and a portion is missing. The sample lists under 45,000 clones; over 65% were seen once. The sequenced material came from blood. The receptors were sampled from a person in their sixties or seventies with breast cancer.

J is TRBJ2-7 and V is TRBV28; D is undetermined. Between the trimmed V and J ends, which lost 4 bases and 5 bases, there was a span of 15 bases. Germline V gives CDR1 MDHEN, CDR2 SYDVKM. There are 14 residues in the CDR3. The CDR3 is CASSSGRPWNEQYF. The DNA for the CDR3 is TGTGCCAGCAGTTCCGGGCGGCCTTGGAACGAGCAGTACTTC.

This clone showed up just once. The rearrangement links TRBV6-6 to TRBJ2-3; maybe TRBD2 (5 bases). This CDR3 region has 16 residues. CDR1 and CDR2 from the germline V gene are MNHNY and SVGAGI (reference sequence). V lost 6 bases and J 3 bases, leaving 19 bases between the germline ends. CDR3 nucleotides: TGTGCCAGCAGATCCCTAGAGGGTTCTCGGACAGATACGCAGTATTTT. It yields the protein CASRSLEGSRTDTQYF.

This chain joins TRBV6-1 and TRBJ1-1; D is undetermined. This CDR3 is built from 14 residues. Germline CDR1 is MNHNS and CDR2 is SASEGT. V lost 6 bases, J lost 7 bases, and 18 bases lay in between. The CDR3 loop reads CASRLLGSSFEAFF. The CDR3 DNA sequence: TGTGCCAGCAGGCTGCTTGGTTCGAGTTTTGAAGCTTTCTTT.

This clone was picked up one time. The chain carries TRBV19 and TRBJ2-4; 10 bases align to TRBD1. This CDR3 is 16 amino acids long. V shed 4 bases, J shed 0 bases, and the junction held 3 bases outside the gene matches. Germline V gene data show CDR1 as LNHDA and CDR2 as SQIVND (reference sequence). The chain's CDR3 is CASSTGQGLAKNIQYF. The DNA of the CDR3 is TGTGCCAGTAGTACGGGACAGGGGTTAGCCAAAAACATTCAGTACTTC.

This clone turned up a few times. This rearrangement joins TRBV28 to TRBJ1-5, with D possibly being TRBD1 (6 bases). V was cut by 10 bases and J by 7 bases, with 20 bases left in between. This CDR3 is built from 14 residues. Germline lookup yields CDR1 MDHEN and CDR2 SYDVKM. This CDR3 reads CAIFRRGRGQPQHF. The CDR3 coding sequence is TGTGCCATCTTTCGGAGGGGGAGGGGGCAGCCCCAGCATTTT.

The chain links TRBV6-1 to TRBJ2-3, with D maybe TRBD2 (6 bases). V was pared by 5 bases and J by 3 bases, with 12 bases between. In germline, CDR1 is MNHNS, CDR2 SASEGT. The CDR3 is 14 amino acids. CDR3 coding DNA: TGTGCCAGCAGTTTAGCGGTTCTGACAGATACGCAGTATTTT. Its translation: CASSLAVLTDTQYF.

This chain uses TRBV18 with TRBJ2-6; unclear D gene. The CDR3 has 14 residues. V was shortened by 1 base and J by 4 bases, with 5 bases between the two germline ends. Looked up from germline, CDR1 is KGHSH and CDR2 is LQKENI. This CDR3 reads CASSPQQGANVLTF. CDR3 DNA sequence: TGTGCCAGCTCACCACAGCAGGGGGCCAACGTCCTGACTTTC.

In DNA, the CDR3 is TGTGCCAGCAGCGTAGAACAGGGGGCGTTCGGGAATGAGCAGTTCTTC. As protein: CASSVEQGAFGNEQFF. The chain uses TRBV9 and TRBJ2-1; 9 bases are a match to TRBD1. Unmatched junction bases numbered 8, after V lost 0 bases and J lost 7 bases. The CDR3 is made up of 16 amino acids. CDR1 and CDR2 (germline): SGDLS, YYNGEE.